This T cell receptor (beta chain) was observed in a study of blood T cell repertoires in COVID-19. About the study: Material from acute and convalescent COVID-19 was sourced from the United States, Italy and Spain. From T cells, B-cell-depleted T cells, or PBMCs came the material, which was cDNA or gDNA.

Authors' analysis steps: Amplification with reference gene primers provided the estimates of nucleated cell counts. This table comes from immunoSEQ multiplex PCR, and its TCRdb copy is limited to in-frame clones, with some not included. D and trimming come from the DNA, and the V and J calls and clone size come from that table. The sample includes a few hundred thousand clones, roughly 85% of them seen just once. Germline lookup yields CDR1 DFQATT and CDR2 SNEGSKA (reference sequence). The V segment lost 3 bases and the J segment 4 bases; nucleotides outside the gene matches: 6. The CDR3 contains 14 residues.

This chain joins TRBV20-1 and TRBJ1-5; TRBD1 aligns across 7 bases. The sequenced sample consisted of peripheral blood. The source of this sequence is a human donor in a cohort sampled during active COVID-19. CDR3 residues: CSASGGQENQPQHF. In nucleotides, the CDR3 is TGCAGTGCTAGTGGTGGACAGGAGAATCAGCCCCAGCATTTT.